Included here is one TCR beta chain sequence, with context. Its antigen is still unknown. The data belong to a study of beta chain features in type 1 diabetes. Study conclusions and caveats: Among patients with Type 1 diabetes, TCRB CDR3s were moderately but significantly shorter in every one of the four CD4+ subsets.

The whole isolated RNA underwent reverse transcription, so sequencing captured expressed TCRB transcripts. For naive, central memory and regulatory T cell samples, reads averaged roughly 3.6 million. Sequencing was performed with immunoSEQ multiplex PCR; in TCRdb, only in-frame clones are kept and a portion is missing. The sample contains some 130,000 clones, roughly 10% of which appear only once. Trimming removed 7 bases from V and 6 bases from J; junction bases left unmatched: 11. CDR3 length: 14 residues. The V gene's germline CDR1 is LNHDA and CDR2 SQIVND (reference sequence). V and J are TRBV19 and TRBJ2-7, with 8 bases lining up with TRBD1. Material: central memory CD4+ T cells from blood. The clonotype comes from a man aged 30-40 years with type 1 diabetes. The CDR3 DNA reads TGTGCCAGTAACCCCGCGGGACAGGTTAGCGAGCAGTACTTC. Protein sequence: CASNPAGQVSEQYF.